This T cell receptor (beta chain) was sequenced for a study of shared clonotypes between healthy human individuals. Across the whole study: Each donor's CD4 naive and CD4 memory cells filled three plates apiece, CD8 naive two, and CD8 memory one.

The length of the CDR3 is 14 residues. Germline V CDR1 and CDR2: GTSNPN, SVGIG (reference sequence). Trimming took off 0 bases at V and 1 base at J, with 9 bases between the two ends. Study conclusions and caveats: It was observed that about 5% of naive CD4 clonotypes were shared across several donors.

The protocol was immunoSEQ multiplex PCR, while the TCRdb copy is restricted to in-frame clones and leaves out a portion. The data contain under 750,000 clones, just under 75% of them singletons. About this clone: Its antigen is still unknown.

The rearrangement uses TRBV30 and TRBJ1-1; D gene uncertain. This TCR was sampled from a woman between 25 and 40 years old in good health. The sample was memory CD4+ T cells sorted from blood. Documented subset: CD45RA-negative fraction. The DNA of the CDR3 is TGTGCCTGGAGTGTATCCGGAGGGAACACTGAAGCTTTCTTT. Its protein is CAWSVSGGNTEAFF.